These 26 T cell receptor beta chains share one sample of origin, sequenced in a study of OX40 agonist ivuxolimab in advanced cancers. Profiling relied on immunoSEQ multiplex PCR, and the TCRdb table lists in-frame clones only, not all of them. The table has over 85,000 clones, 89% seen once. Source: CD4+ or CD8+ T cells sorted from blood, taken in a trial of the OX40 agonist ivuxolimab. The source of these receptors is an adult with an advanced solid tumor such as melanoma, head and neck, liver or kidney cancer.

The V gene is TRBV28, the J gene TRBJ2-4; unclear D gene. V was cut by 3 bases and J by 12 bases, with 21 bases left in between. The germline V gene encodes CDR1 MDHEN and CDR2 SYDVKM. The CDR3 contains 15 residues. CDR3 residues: CASSFEVNQAAYQYF. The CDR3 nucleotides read TGTGCCAGCAGTTTCGAGGTTAATCAGGCGGCCTATCAGTACTTC. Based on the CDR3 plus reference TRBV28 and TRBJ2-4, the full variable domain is DVKVTQSSRYLVKRTGEKVFLECVQDMDHENMFWYRQDPGLGLRLIYFSYDVKMKEKGDIPEGYSVSREKKERFSLILESASTNQTSMYLCASSFEVNQAAYQYFGAGTRLSVL.

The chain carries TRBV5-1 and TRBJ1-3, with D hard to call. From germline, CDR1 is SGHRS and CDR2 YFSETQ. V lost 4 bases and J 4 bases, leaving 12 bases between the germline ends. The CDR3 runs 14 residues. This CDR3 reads CASSPDHLGNTIYF. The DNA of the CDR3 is TGCGCCAGCAGCCCCGACCACTTGGGAAACACCATATATTTT.

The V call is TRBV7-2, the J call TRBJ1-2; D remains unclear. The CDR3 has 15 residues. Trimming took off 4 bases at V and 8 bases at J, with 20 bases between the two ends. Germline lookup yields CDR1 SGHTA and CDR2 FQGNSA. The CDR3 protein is CASSSFLSVVVGYTF. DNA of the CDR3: TGTGCCAGCAGCTCTTTTTTGTCGGTGGTGGTGGGCTACACCTTC.

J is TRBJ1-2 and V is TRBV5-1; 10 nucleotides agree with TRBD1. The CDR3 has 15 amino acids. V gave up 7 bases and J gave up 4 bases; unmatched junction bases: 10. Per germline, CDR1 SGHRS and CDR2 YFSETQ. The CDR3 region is CASAPTGGVSYGYTF. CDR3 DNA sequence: TGCGCCAGCGCACCGACAGGGGGCGTTAGCTATGGCTACACCTTC. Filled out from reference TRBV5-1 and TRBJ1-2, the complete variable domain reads KAGVTQTPRYLIKTRGQQVTLSCSPISGHRSVSWYQQTPGQGLQFLFEYFSETQRNKGNFPGRFSGRQFSNSRSEMNVSTLELGDSALYLCASAPTGGVSYGYTFGSGTRLTVV.

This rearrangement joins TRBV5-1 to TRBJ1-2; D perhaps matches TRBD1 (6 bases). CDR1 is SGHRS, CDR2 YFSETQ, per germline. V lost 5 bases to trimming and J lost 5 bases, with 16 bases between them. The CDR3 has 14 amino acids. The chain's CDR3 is CASREMDSRYGYTF. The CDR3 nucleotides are TGCGCCAGCAGGGAAATGGACAGCCGATATGGCTACACCTTC. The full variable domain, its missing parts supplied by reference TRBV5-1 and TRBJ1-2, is KAGVTQTPRYLIKTRGQQVTLSCSPISGHRSVSWYQQTPGQGLQFLFEYFSETQRNKGNFPGRFSGRQFSNSRSEMNVSTLELGDSALYLCASREMDSRYGYTFGSGTRLTVV.

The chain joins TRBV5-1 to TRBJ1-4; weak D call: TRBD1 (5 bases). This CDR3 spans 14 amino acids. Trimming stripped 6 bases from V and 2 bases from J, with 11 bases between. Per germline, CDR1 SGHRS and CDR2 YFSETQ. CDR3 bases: TGCGCCAGCACCAAGGGACCCACTAATGAAAAACTGTTTTTT. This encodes CASTKGPTNEKLFF.

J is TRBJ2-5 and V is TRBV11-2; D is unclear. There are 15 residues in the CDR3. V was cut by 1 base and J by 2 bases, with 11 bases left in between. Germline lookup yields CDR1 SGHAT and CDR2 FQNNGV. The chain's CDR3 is CASSLGTESQETQYF. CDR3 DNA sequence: TGTGCCAGCAGCTTAGGGACCGAGTCTCAAGAGACCCAGTACTTC. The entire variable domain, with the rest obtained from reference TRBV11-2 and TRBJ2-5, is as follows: EAGVAQSPRYKIIEKRQSVAFWCNPISGHATLYWYQQILGQGPKLLIQFQNNGVVDDSQLPKDRFSAERLKGVDSTLKIQPAKLEDSAVYLCASSLGTESQETQYFGPGTRLLVL.

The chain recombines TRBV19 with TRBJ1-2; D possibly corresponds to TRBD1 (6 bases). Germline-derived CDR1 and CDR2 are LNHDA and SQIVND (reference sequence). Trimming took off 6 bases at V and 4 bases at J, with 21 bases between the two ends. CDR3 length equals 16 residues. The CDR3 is CASRSPRLGASYGYTF. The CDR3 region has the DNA TGTGCCAGTAGATCTCCCCGGCTGGGGGCAAGCTATGGCTACACCTTC.

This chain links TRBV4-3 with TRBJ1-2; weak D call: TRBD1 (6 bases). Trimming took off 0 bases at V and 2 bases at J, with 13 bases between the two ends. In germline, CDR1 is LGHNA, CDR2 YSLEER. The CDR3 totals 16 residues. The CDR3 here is CASSQEWRTENYGYTF. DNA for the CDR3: TGCGCCAGCAGCCAAGAGTGGAGGACAGAAAACTATGGCTACACCTTC.

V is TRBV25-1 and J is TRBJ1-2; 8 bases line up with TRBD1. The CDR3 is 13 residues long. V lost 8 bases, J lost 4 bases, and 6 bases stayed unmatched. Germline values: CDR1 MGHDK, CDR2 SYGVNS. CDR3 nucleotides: TGTGCCAGCCAGGACAGGGAGGGCTATGGCTACACCTTC. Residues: CASQDREGYGYTF.

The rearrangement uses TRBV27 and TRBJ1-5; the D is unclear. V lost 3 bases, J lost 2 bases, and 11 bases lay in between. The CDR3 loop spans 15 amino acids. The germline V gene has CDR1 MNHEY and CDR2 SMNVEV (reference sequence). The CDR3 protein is CASSLGRDRNQPQHF. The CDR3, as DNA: TGTGCCAGCAGTTTGGGTAGAGACCGCAATCAGCCCCAGCATTTT.

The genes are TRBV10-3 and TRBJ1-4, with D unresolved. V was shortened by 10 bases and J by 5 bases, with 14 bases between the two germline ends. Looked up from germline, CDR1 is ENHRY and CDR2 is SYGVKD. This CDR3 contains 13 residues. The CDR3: CATQPRRNEKLFF. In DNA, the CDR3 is TGTGCCACTCAACCACGGAGGAATGAAAAACTGTTTTTT.

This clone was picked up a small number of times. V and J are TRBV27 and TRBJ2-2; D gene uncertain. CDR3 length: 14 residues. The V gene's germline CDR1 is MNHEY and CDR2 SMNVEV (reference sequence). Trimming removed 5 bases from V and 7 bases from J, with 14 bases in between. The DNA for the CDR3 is TGTGCCAGCAGTCCTTTCCCGAACTTCGGGGAGCTGTTTTTT. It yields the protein CASSPFPNFGELFF.

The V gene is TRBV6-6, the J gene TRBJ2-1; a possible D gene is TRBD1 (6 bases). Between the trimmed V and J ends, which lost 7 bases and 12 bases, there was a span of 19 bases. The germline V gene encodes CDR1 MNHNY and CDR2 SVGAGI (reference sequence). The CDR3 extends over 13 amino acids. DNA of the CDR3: TGTGCCAGCATTTCTGCTTGGCAGACAGGGCAGTTCTTC. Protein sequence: CASISAWQTGQFF.

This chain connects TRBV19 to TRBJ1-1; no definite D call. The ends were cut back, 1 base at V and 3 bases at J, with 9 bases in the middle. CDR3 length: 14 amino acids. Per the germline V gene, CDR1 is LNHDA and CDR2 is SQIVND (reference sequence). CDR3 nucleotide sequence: TGTGCCAGTAGTATAGGGGGTGTAGACACTGAAGCTTTCTTT. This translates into CASSIGGVDTEAFF.

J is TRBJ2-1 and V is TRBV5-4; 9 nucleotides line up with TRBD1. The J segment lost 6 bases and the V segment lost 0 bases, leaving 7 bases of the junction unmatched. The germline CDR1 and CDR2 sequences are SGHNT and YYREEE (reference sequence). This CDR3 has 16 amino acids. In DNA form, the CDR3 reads TGTGCCAGCAGCTTGGCCCCGGGACAGGGCCCCAATGAGCAGTTCTTC. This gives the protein CASSLAPGQGPNEQFF.

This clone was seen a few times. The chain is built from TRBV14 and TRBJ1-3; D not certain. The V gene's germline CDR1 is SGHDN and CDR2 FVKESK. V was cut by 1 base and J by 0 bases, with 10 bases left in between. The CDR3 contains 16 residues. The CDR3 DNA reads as TGTGCCAGCAGCCAAGTATGGAGGGCCTCTGGAAACACCATATATTTT. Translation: CASSQVWRASGNTIYF.

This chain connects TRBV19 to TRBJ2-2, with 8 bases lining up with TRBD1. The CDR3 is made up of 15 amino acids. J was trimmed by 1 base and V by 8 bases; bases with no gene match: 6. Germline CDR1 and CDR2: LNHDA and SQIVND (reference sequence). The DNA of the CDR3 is TGTGCCAGTGGACAGGGACAACGGAACACCGGGGAGCTGTTTTTT. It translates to CASGQGQRNTGELFF.

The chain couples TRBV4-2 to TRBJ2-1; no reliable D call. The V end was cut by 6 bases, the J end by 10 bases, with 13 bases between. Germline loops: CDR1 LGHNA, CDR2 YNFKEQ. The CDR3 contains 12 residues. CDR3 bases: TGTGCCAGCAGTCGAGAAAACACCGAGCAGTTCTTC. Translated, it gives CASSRENTEQFF.

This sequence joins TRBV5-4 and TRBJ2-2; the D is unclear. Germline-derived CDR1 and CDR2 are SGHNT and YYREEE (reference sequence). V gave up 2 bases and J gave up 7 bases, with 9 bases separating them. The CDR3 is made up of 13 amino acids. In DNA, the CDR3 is TGTGCCAGCAGCTTACTGAACGGCGGGGAGCTGTTTTTT. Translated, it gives CASSLLNGGELFF.

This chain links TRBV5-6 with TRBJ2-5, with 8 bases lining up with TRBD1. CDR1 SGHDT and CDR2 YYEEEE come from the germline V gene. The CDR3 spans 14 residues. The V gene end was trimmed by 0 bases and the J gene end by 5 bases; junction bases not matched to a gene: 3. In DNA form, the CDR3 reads TGTGCCAGCAGCTTGGCCAGGGGGCGGGAGACCCAGTACTTC. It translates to CASSLARGRETQYF.

The CDR3 DNA follows: TGTGCCAGCAGCTTGGGCCTCCAAGAGACCCAGTACTTC. Protein sequence: CASSLGLQETQYF. This sequence joins TRBV5-4 and TRBJ2-5; no firm D call. The V and J ends lost 0 bases and 1 base respectively, with 4 bases between them. CDR3 length: 13 amino acids. Germline V lookup: CDR1 SGHNT, CDR2 YYREEE (reference sequence).

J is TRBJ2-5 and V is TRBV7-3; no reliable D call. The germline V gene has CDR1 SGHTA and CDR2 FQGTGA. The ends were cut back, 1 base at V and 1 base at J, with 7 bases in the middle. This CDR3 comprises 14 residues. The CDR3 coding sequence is TGTGCCAGCAGCTTAATCCCTAGCCAAGAGACCCAGTACTTC. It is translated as CASSLIPSQETQYF.

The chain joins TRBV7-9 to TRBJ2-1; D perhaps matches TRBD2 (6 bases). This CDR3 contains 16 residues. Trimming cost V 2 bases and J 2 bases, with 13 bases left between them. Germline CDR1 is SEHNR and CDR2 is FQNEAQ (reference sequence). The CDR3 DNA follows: TGTGCCAGCAGCTTAAGTATTGGAGGGGCCTACAATGAGCAGTTCTTC. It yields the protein CASSLSIGGAYNEQFF.

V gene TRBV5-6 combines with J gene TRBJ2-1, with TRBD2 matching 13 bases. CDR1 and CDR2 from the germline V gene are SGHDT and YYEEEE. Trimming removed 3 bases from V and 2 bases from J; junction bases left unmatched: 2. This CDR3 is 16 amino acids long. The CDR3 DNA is TGTGCCAGCAGCTCGGGACTAGCGGGAACCTACAATGAGCAGTTCTTC. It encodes CASSSGLAGTYNEQFF.

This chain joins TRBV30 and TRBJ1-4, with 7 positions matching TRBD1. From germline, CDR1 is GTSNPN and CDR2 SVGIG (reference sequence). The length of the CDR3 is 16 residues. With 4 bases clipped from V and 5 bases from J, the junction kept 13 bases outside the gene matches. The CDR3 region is CAWNPQGRSWNEKLFF. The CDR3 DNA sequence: TGTGCCTGGAACCCACAGGGGAGGAGCTGGAATGAAAAACTGTTTTTT.